The TCR beta chain under discussion was sequenced for a study of T-cell memory formation after mild COVID-19. Findings and caveats of the study: Contracting CD4+ clones lay largely in CM and EM, with CD8+ ones residing in EMRA.

MiXCR was run by TCRdb on the 5' RACE reads, yielding one entry per CDR3 protein. The top ten clones hold under 15% of a sample with about 470,000 distinct CDR3 sequences, nearly 25% of them seen once. This clonotype has more than one count but fewer than ten. Its specificity is unknown. The sample was PBMCs or a T cell subset sorted from them (not recorded which). This TCR came from an adult woman who had mild COVID-19 (a few samples of this study predate the infection). Cell type and time point are not known.

For the CDR3, the DNA is TGTGCCAGCAGCAAAATAGCGGGGGGCTCCTACAATGAGCAGTTCTTC. Protein sequence: CASSKIAGGSYNEQFF. The J gene is TRBJ2-1, the V gene TRBV6-1; 10 nucleotides match TRBD2. Germline V gene sequence: CDR1 MNHNS, CDR2 SASEGT. The CDR3 has 16 amino acids. V lost 6 bases to trimming and J lost 0 bases; unmatched junction nucleotides: 5.